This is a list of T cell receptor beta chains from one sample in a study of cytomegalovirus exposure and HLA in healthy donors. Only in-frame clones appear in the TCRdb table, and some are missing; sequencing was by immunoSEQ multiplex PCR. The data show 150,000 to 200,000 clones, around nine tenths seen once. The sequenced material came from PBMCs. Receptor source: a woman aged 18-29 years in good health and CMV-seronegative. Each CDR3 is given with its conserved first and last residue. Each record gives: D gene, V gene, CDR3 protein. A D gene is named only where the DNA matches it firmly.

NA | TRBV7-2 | CASSLLGPNTDTQYF
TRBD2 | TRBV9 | CASSPTSGRKNEQFF
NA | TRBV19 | CASSWAGNEQYF
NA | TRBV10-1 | CASPLPVGVGSGNQPQHF
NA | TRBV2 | CASTGEHKNFYGYTF
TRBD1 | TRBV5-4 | CASSSPGQGLYEQYF
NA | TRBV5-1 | CASQGSWGFLNTEAFF
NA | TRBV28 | CASSLDFSYGYTF
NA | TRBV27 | CASSPVGVYGYTF
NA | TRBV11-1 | CASSFGQTYEQYF
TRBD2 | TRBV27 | CASQLAGYYNEQFF
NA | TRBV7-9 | CASSLRWGVIDTQYF
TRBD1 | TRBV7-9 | CASSPRDRSYEQYF
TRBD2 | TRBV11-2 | CASSLGASGSREQYF
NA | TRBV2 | CASSEGSQYF
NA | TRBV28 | CASSVSRLEAFF
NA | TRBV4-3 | CASSRRWPAGDTQYF
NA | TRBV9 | CASSVLGHSNEKLFF
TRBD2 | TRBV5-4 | CASSVGTSSYEQYF
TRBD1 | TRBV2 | CASRTGEGEKLFF
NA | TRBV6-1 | CASSEAKHYSYGYTF
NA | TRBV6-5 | CASSYSSQGHQPQHF
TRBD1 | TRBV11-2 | CASSSSPGQGPNEQFF
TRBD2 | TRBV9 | CASSPQASGRAGNEQFF
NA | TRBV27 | CASGVGRTNTGELFF
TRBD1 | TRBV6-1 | CASKEDRGFTGELFF
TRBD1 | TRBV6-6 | CVSRQGSDTQYF
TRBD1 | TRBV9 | CASSRDRGEKETQYF
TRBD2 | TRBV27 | CASSLAGGKVYEQYF
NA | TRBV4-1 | CASSQGELVPEQYF
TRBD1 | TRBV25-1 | CASRLQGGSNTEAFF
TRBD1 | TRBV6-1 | CASSENLGQGGNEQFF
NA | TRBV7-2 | CASSFFRYGTGELFF
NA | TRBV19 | CASSILGLDQPQHF
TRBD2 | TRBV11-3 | CASSLEDPVAGGRDEQFF
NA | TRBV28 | CASTVVGHAYEQYF
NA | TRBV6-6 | CASSSLSDSGNTIYF
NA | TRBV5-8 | CASSLAAAGANVLTF
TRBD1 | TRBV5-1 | CASSPGTENQPQHF
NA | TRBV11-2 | CASSLTGRNEQFF
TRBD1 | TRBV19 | CASSLDRGGVEAFF